This TCR beta chain originates from a study of technical replicates of blood from a few donors (dated by TCRdb to between 2016 and 2019). Remarks on this clone: Its antigen target is currently unknown. Per-nucleotide qualities are absent, and no much larger clonotype sits a single base away.

Including cysteine and phenylalanine, the CDR3 has 14 amino acids. The read is trimmed to its CDR3 DNA, 42 bases read in frame from base 1. CDR1 and CDR2 are read off the germline V gene as LGHNT and FRNRAP. V loses 3 bases at its end and J loses 6 bases; junction bases beyond the gene matches: 7. The library was built by means of the immunoSEQ multiplex PCR assay. TCRdb re-hosts the immuneACCESS table, in-frame sequences only. Its copies lack some clones; in the studies checked, an unresolved V gene accounts for under half of them, and the cause for the rest is not known. The sample yields tens of thousands of clones; 89% were counted once. Jointly, the top ten make up less than 0.5% of the sample.

This chain is built from TRBV12-5 and TRBJ2-7; 8 bases in the junction line up with TRBD2. Sequenced input: T cells isolated from PBMCs. The clonotype was recovered from a human donor in good health. This receptor carries the CDR3 CASGFRREEAEQYF. The DNA is TGTGCTAGTGGTTTCCGGCGGGAGGAAGCCGAGCAGTACTTC.